This TCR beta chain was captured by sequencing in a study of blood T cells in healthy people across ages. Study-wide results and limits: Investigators treated diversity estimates from one million T cells as underestimates. Donor CMV status, an unknown factor, possibly confounded changes in expanded clonotypes.

There are 15 residues in the CDR3. V lost 3 bases to trimming and J lost 6 bases; unmatched junction nucleotides: 9. The V gene's germline CDR1 is KGHDR and CDR2 SFDVKD. This clonotype was observed a handful of times. Its antigen is not identified. The use of a sample-barcoded 5' primer and a J-beta primer mix characterized a second PCR of roughly 6 to 12 cycles. TCRdb re-derived calls from the 5' RACE reads in MiXCR, one entry per CDR3 protein. Of nearly 800,000 distinct CDR3 sequences in the sample, roughly 25% were seen once. The data also belong to a second study, concerning T cells of mothers and their children. That investigation notes: Slightly higher, non-significant overlap characterized related mother-child pairs relative to unrelated pairs.

Sequenced input: blood. The sequence came from a boy aged 5-17 years in good health. The chain is built from TRBV24-1 and TRBJ1-2; 7 nucleotides agree with TRBD1. The CDR3 sequence: CATSDPMDRTDGYTF. The DNA for the CDR3 is TGTGCCACCAGTGATCCAATGGACAGGACGGATGGCTACACCTTC.